The table lists the clone carrying this TCR beta chain with a few counts. Its antigen is not identified. A J-beta primer mix and a sample-barcoded 5' primer were used in a second PCR of roughly 6 to 12 cycles. TCRdb used MiXCR to reprocess the 5' RACE reads, holding one entry per CDR3 protein. The data show under 800,000 distinct CDR3 sequences, roughly 41% seen once. The entry originates in a study of blood T cells in healthy people across ages. Study conclusions and caveats: Per million T cells, TCR beta diversity dropped about linearly as age rose. Among long-lived donors, naive CD4+ cells were more numerous and diversity higher than in aged donors. Investigators viewed diversity estimates from one million T cells as underestimates, the study reported.

With 6 bases removed from V and 0 bases from J, the gap between germline ends came to 12 bases. CDR1 is MGHDK and CDR2 is SYGVNS in the germline V gene. This CDR3 region has 14 residues. The source of this sequence is a woman aged 55-75 years in good health. The V call is TRBV25-1, the J call TRBJ2-7; D not resolved. The source material was blood. The CDR3 DNA is TGTGCCAGCAGACAAGCCTGGGGCTCCTACGAGCAGTACTTC. Protein: CASRQAWGSYEQYF.